This is a list of T cell receptor beta chains from one sample in a study of cytomegalovirus exposure and HLA in healthy donors. Clones were sequenced by immunoSEQ multiplex PCR, and TCRdb holds only the in-frame ones, with some missing. This sample has about 89,000 clones, with under 75% found just once. What was sequenced was PBMCs. Every receptor here comes from a human donor in good health. Each CDR3 is given with its conserved first and last residue. The order of the fields is clone size, V gene, CDR3 protein. The listing skips clone size in some rows; elsewhere it reads once, few, many or a size class.

>.|TRBV9
CASSGSGTRQETQYF
>.|TRBV30
CAWGTVLNQPQHF
>.|TRBV30
CAWTPQGAMNTEAFF
>once|TRBV29-1
CSGSSGGLAEAFF
>.|TRBV2
CASSDPRGLYEQYF
>.|TRBV19
CASSIGRGNQPQHF
>few|TRBV5-1
CASSLRQGAEGYGYTF
>.|TRBV23-1
CASSHGRVTNSGANVLTF
>.|TRBV4-3
CASSQDFQETQYF
>.|TRBV5-1
CASSLVGGNTEAFF
>.|TRBV9
CASSAGAYRGSSTDTQYF
>.|TRBV10-3
CAISDTKSGNTIYF
>.|TRBV9
CASRPRDNGAPLHF